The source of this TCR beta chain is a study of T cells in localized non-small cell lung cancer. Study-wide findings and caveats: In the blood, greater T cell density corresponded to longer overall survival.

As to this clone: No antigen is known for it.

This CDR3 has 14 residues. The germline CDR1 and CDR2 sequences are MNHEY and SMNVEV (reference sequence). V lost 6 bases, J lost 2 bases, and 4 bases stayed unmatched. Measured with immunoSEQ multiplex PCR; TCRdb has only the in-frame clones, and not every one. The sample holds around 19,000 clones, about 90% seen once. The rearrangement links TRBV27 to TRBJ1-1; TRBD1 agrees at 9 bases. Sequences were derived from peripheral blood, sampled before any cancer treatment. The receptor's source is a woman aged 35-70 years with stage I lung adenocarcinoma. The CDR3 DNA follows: TGTGCCAGCAGACGGACAGGGGAAAACACTGAAGCTTTCTTT. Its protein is CASRRTGENTEAFF.